This record concerns one TCR beta chain sequence. Its specificity is unknown. In germline, CDR1 is MNHGY, CDR2 SAAAGT. The germline V and J ends were trimmed by 8 bases and 2 bases, with 18 bases remaining between them. This CDR3 region has 15 residues. These data originate in a study of T cell repertoires in cytomegalovirus infection. Study-level information: Selected CMV epitopes included recently identified HLA-C-restricted ones as well as well-studied HLA-B-restricted ones.

One entry per CDR3 protein, called by TCRdb with MiXCR from the reads. The sample has 450,000 to 600,000 distinct CDR3 sequences; approximately 46% are singletons. Notes on the study in general: CMV-specific TCR beta clonotypes restricted by HLA-C dominated the ex vivo response. Cumulative frequency (of public TCR beta family members) identified carriers of CMV plus the relevant HLA.

V usage is TRBV6-8 and J usage is TRBJ1-1; D is uncertain. This clonotype was obtained from a human donor in good health (CMV status not recorded). Some clones in this sample may be carry-over from other donors' samples. The sequences come from cultured PBMCs, collected from culture after CMV antigen stimulation. Here the CDR3 reads CASGFGGRSNTEAFF. The CDR3 DNA follows: TGTGCCAGCGGATTTGGTGGCAGATCAAACACTGAAGCTTTCTTT.